This T cell receptor beta chain stems from a study of T cells after yellow fever vaccination. Study as a whole: For low cell numbers, libraries were made with SMART-Seq v4 Ultra Low Input.

Study-wide points: Researchers cautioned that FACS-sorted repertoires could harbor abundant clonotypes contaminating from the bulk population. Clones from primary vaccination mostly reappeared after the booster (around 96% CD4, about 85% CD8).

This clonotype was counted a few times. Antigen: not known. MiXCR, run by TCRdb on the 5' RACE reads, gives a single entry per CDR3 protein. In the table there are 95,000 to 100,000 distinct CDR3 sequences, around 5.8% of which are singletons. Trimming removed 0 bases at V and 8 bases at J, with 12 bases between. CDR3 length equals 14 residues. Germline V gene lookup returns CDR1 SGHRS and CDR2 YFSETQ. The gene calls are TRBV5-1 and TRBJ2-1; a weak D match, TRBD1 (6 bases). The material sequenced was CD8+ T cells sorted from PBMCs, taken 10 days after the yellow fever booster vaccination. This clonotype was sampled from a man between 18 and 35 years old who received the YFV17D yellow fever vaccine. CDR3 in amino acids: CASSLGQGNHEQFF. Here the CDR3 DNA reads TGCGCCAGCAGCTTGGGTCAGGGGAACCATGAGCAGTTCTTC.